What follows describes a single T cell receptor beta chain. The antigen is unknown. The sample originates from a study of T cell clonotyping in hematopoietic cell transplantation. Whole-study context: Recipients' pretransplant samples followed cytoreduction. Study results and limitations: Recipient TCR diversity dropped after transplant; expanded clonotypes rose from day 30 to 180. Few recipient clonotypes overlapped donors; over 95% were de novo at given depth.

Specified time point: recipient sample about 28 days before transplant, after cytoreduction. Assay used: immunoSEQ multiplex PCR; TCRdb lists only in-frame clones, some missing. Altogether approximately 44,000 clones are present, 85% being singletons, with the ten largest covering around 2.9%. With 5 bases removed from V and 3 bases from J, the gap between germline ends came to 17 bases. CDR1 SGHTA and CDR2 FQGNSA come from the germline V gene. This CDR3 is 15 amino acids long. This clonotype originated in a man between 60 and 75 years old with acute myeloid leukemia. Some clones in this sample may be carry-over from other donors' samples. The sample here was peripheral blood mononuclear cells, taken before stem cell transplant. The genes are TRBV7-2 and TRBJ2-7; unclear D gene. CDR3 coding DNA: TGTGCCAGCAGCATAGACGTTTCGGCAAACTACGAGCAGTACTTC. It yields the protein CASSIDVSANYEQYF.